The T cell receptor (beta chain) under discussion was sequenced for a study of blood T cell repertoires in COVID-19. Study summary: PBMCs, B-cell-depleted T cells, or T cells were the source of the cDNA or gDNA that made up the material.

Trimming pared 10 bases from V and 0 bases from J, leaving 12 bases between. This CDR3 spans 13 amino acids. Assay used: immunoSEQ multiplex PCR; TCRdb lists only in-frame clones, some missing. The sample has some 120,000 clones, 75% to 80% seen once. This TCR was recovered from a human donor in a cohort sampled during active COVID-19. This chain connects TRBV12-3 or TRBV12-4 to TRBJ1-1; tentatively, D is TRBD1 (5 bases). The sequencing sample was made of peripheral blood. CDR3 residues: CATRQRMNTEAFF. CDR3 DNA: TGTGCCACGAGACAGAGAATGAACACTGAAGCTTTCTTT.